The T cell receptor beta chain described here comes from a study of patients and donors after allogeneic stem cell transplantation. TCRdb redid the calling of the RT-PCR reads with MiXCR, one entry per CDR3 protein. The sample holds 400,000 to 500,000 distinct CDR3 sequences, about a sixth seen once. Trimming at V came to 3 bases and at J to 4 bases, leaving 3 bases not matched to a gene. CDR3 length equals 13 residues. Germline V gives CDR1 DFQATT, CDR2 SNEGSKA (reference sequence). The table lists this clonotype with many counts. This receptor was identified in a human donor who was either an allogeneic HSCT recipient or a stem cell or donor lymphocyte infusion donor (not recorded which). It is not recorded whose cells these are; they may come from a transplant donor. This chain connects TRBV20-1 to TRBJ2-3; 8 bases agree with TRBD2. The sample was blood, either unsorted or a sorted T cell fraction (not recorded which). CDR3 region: CSASIAGSDTQYF. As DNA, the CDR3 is TGCAGTGCTAGTATAGCGGGGTCAGATACGCAGTATTTT.